This TCR beta chain was retrieved from a study of blood T cell repertoires in COVID-19. For the study at large: The samples span acute and convalescent COVID-19 from the United States, Italy and Spain.

Germline lookup yields CDR1 KGHSH and CDR2 LQKENI. The J segment lost 6 bases and the V segment lost 5 bases, leaving 3 bases of the junction unmatched. This CDR3 region has 12 residues. Original data processing: How many nucleated cells were present was estimated from reference gene primer amplification. Clones were sequenced by immunoSEQ multiplex PCR, and TCRdb holds only the in-frame ones, with some missing. The DNA was the basis for D and trimming; V, J and clone size are from that table. Of 150,000 to 200,000 clones in the sample, approximately 80% are singletons; the top ten hold 3% to 3.5%. The age range of participants was 18 to 89 years, with residence in around 22 US areas. Cohort placement rested on clinical history that participants reported themselves.

Sequencing was done on a sample of PBMCs or T cells enriched from blood (not recorded which). V gene TRBV18 combines with J gene TRBJ1-2; 7 bases are a match to TRBD1. The TCR sequence derives from a woman aged 55-69 years who had recovered from COVID-19. This CDR3 is CASSGDRDGYTF. In DNA form, the CDR3 reads TGTGCCAGCTCAGGTGACAGGGATGGCTACACCTTC.